The rows below give T cell receptor beta chains drawn from one sample of a study of cytomegalovirus exposure and HLA in healthy donors. TCRdb's copy holds only in-frame clones and misses some; the assay was immunoSEQ multiplex PCR. The sample has about 130,000 clones, about two thirds seen once. Sequencing was done on a sample of PBMCs. Every receptor here comes from a man aged 60 to 69 in good health and CMV-seropositive. CDR3s include the opening cysteine and the closing phenylalanine or tryptophan. Fields, in order: D gene, J gene, clone size, V gene, CDR3 DNA, CDR3 protein. A D gene is named only where the DNA matches it firmly. Some rows have no size entry. The others give once, few or many, or a class for an expanded clone.

D: TRBD1; J: TRBJ1-5; size: -; V: TRBV30; DNA: TGTGCCTGGAGCGACGGGACAGTCCAGGGTCAGCCCCAGCATTTT; CDR3: CAWSDGTVQGQPQHF
D: -; J: TRBJ2-3; size: few; V: TRBV2; DNA: TGTGCCAGCAAGGGGACATATACGCAGTATTTT; CDR3: CASKGTYTQYF
D: TRBD1; J: TRBJ1-2; size: -; V: TRBV9; DNA: TGTGCCAGCAGCGGGGGGACAGGGAAGAACTATGGCTACACCTTC; CDR3: CASSGGTGKNYGYTF
D: -; J: TRBJ2-7; size: few; V: TRBV6-1; DNA: TGTGCCAGCAGTCGGACAGTGTCCTACGAGCAGTACTTC; CDR3: CASSRTVSYEQYF
D: TRBD1; J: TRBJ1-5; size: -; V: TRBV5-1; DNA: TGCGCCAGCAGCCTATCAGACAGGGGCGATCAGCCCCAGCATTTT; CDR3: CASSLSDRGDQPQHF
D: TRBD2; J: TRBJ2-5; size: once; V: TRBV29-1; DNA: TGCAGCGTTGAAGATGAGGGTAGCGGGGGTTGGGAGACCCAGTACTTC; CDR3: CSVEDEGSGGWETQYF
D: TRBD2; J: TRBJ2-1; size: -; V: TRBV13; DNA: TGTGCCAGCAGCCCAGATTCACTAGCGGGGGGTGACAATGAGCAGTTCTTC; CDR3: CASSPDSLAGGDNEQFF
D: -; J: TRBJ1-3; size: -; V: TRBV10-3; DNA: TGTGCCATCAGTGAGGGTCTAGGAAACACCATATATTTT; CDR3: CAISEGLGNTIYF
D: TRBD2; J: TRBJ2-3; size: -; V: TRBV7-7; DNA: TGTGCTAGCAGCACCGGGACTAGCGGGGCAGATACGCAGTATTTT; CDR3: CASSTGTSGADTQYF
D: TRBD1; J: TRBJ1-2; size: once; V: TRBV6-5; DNA: TGTGCCAGCAAACAGGGGTCCTATGGCTACACCTTC; CDR3: CASKQGSYGYTF
D: -; J: TRBJ1-2; size: -; V: TRBV30; DNA: TGTGCCTCCGCTTCAGGGGCTTCTAACTATGGCTACACCTTC; CDR3: CASASGASNYGYTF